A selection of T cell receptor beta chains follows, all from one sample in a study of cytomegalovirus exposure and HLA in healthy donors. Here immunoSEQ multiplex PCR was the method, and the copy in TCRdb shows in-frame clones only, minus some. The repertoire consists of roughly 160,000 clones, with about 71% occurring once and the leading ten covering about 2.7%. Material: PBMCs. All receptors come from a woman aged 30 to 39 in good health and CMV-seronegative. Each CDR3 is given with its conserved first and last residue. A D gene is named only where the DNA matches it firmly. Not every row has a clone size; where given, it reads once, few, many or a size class.

>TRBJ2-5|TRBD2|NA|TRBV4-1
TGCGCCAGTACGACGGGGGGGATGAGTAAAGAGACCCAGTACTTC
CASTTGGMSKETQYF
>TRBJ1-1|NA|NA|TRBV15
TGTGCCACCAGCAGAGACGAAACAGGGCGCGTGAACACTGAAGCTTTCTTT
CATSRDETGRVNTEAFF
>TRBJ2-3|TRBD2|few|TRBV4-1
TGCGCCAGCAGCCAAGAGCGGGAGGGTCGGACGCAGTATTTT
CASSQEREGRTQYF
>TRBJ2-7|NA|few|TRBV4-3
TGCGCCAGCAGCCAAGATCATGCGGCCTCCTACGAGCAGTACTTC
CASSQDHAASYEQYF
>TRBJ2-5|NA|NA|TRBV7-3
TGTGCCAGCAGCCCCGCGGGGCTGCAAGAGACCCAGTACTTC
CASSPAGLQETQYF
>TRBJ2-3|TRBD1|NA|TRBV19
TGTGCCAGTAGTATGGCAGGGGGTGGAGATACGCAGTATTTT
CASSMAGGGDTQYF
>TRBJ2-2|TRBD2|NA|TRBV9
TGTGCCAGCAGCGTGACGGCTAGCGGCAACACCGGGGAGCTGTTTTTT
CASSVTASGNTGELFF
>TRBJ2-7|TRBD2|NA|TRBV5-1
TGCGCCAGCAGCTCTATAGCGGGAGGCTACGAGCAGTACTTC
CASSSIAGGYEQYF
>TRBJ2-7|TRBD2|NA|TRBV5-4
TGTGGGCGGGAGGGATTCTCCTACGAGCAGTACTTC
CGREGFSYEQYF
>TRBJ2-5|NA|NA|TRBV7-2
TGTGCCAGCAGCTTCACAAATCGTCAGTACTTC
CASSFTNRQYF
>TRBJ2-1|TRBD1|few|TRBV7-9
TGTGCCAGCAGCCGAGTAGGGGGACAGGCGTACAATGAGCAGTTCTTC
CASSRVGGQAYNEQFF
>TRBJ1-1|TRBD1|NA|TRBV2
TGTGCCAGCAGTGAGGCCCGGGACAGCATGAACACTGAAGCTTTCTTT
CASSEARDSMNTEAFF
>TRBJ1-3|NA|NA|TRBV5-6
TGTGCCAGCAGCTTGCTAGGACAGAGAACCTCTGGAAACACCATATATTTT
CASSLLGQRTSGNTIYF
>TRBJ1-1|NA|NA|TRBV4-2
TGTGCCAGCAGCCAGCACAGTGACACTGAAGCTTTCTTT
CASSQHSDTEAFF
>TRBJ2-7|TRBD2|NA|TRBV7-2
TGTGCCAGCAGCTTGGATCCGGGACTACCCTACGAGCAGTACTTC
CASSLDPGLPYEQYF
>TRBJ1-2|NA|NA|TRBV30
TGTGCCTGGGCCCGGGACTATGGCTACACCTTC
CAWARDYGYTF
>TRBJ2-5|TRBD2|once|TRBV5-1
TGCGCCAGCAGCCAGGGACTAGCGGGAGTTAACCAAGAGACCCAGTACTTC
CASSQGLAGVNQETQYF
>TRBJ2-1|TRBD1|NA|TRBV28
TGTGCCAGCAGTATACCGGGACAGGGTAATCTTGAGCAGTTCTTC
CASSIPGQGNLEQFF
>TRBJ2-1|NA|NA|TRBV29-1
TGCAGCGTTGTGGTGGGGGCGTATGAGCAGTTCTTC
CSVVVGAYEQFF
>TRBJ2-7|TRBD2|NA|TRBV7-9
TGTGCCAGCAGCATAAAAAAACTCCGGGACTACGACTCCTACGAGCAGTACTTC
CASSIKKLRDYDSYEQYF
>TRBJ2-1|NA|NA|TRBV21-1
TGTGCCAGCAGCAAGACGCTCAGGGTGTACAATGAGCAGTTCTTC
CASSKTLRVYNEQFF
>TRBJ2-5|TRBD2|few|TRBV6-1
TGTGCCAGCAGCCCTAGGGCGGGAGAAGAGACCCAGTACTTC
CASSPRAGEETQYF